The TCR beta chain under discussion was sequenced for a study of breast tumors, draining lymph nodes, adjacent tissues. Study outcomes and limitations: Tumor T cell lymph node origin was a supported hypothesis, not proven. Compared with basal-like, luminal-like tumors shared significantly more repertoire with nontumor tissue.

One entry per CDR3 protein, called by TCRdb with MiXCR from the multiplex PCR reads. This table holds around 100,000 distinct CDR3 sequences, about 20% found once. The CDR3 loop spans 17 amino acids. Germline V gene data show CDR1 as MNHNY and CDR2 as SVGAGI (reference sequence). V was cut by 0 bases and J by 10 bases, with 24 bases left in between. Breast cancer patients provided tissue from their axillary draining lymph nodes. There are a few counts of this clonotype. Its antigen remains unidentified. This TCR was recovered from a female donor with breast cancer. Some clones in this sample may be carry-over from other donors' samples. Sequencing was performed on axillary lymph node tissue. J is TRBJ1-1 and V is TRBV6-6; D gene unclear. CDR3 sequence: CASSYSSGDTTRSGAFF. Here the CDR3 DNA reads TGTGCCAGCAGTTACTCGTCAGGAGATACAACTCGCTCTGGAGCTTTCTTT.